This T cell receptor beta chain was sequenced in a study of T cell responses to AZD1222 COVID-19 vaccine. Findings and caveats of the study: Distributed over spike, vaccine-associated CD4 TCRs predominated at 160-218 and 743-854. Without day 14 samples, only post-peak T cell repertoires were studied. Donors were chiefly white British, with a greater number of females, and clonal diversity was perhaps underestimated. The study found Spike-specific TCR breadth and depth rose after two AZD1222 doses.

To note about this clone: The antigen is unknown.

TCRdb keeps only in-frame clones here, not all; method: immunoSEQ multiplex PCR. The table includes fewer than 150,000 clones, approximately 85% detected once. With 4 bases clipped from V and 9 bases from J, the junction kept 12 bases outside the gene matches. Looked up from germline, CDR1 is LGHNA and CDR2 is YSLEER. This CDR3 region has 17 residues. This sequence joins TRBV4-3 and TRBJ1-6; 10 bases line up with TRBD1. The receptor's source is an adult in good health. Sequenced here: peripheral blood, sampled on day 0 of AZD1222 vaccination. The CDR3 DNA sequence: TGCGCCAGCAGCCTGCTATTTGGGGACAGGGGAGCTTCACCCCTCCACTTT. Amino acids: CASSLLFGDRGASPLHF.